These 27 T cell receptor beta chains were all obtained from the same sample, sequenced in a study of T cells after yellow fever vaccination. TCRdb re-analysed the 5' RACE reads in MiXCR, keeping a single row per CDR3 protein. The sample consists of more than 300,000 distinct CDR3 sequences, 9.5% to 12% of them appearing once. The sequences come from CD4+ T cells sorted from PBMCs, collected 45 days after the yellow fever booster vaccination. The receptors originated from a man younger than 35 who received the YFV17D yellow fever vaccine.

The chain links TRBV7-6 to TRBJ2-5, with 8 bases that match TRBD1. From germline, CDR1 is SGHVS and CDR2 FNYEAQ. J lost 4 bases, V lost 2 bases, and 18 bases had no gene match. This CDR3 spans 19 amino acids. CDR3 sequence reads: CASSLIVVQLQGVPETQYF. As DNA, the CDR3 is TGTGCCAGCAGCTTAATAGTCGTCCAGCTACAGGGGGTCCCAGAGACCCAGTACTTC.

This clonotype was seen ten or more times. The V gene is TRBV12-3 or TRBV12-4, the J gene TRBJ2-1; 7 positions match TRBD2. The CDR3 runs 13 residues. J lost 9 bases, V lost 4 bases, and 6 bases had no gene match. In DNA, the CDR3 is TGTGCCAGCAGTTGGGGGGGTTGGGGTGAGCAGTTCTTC. Encoded protein: CASSWGGWGEQFF.

The table lists this clonotype with many counts. The V and J genes are TRBV4-1 and TRBJ2-4; 9 nucleotides line up with TRBD1. This CDR3 is built from 18 residues. Germline V gene lookup returns CDR1 MGHRA and CDR2 YSYEKL. Unmatched junction bases numbered 6, after V lost 0 bases and J lost 0 bases. CDR3 DNA: TGCGCCAGCAGCCAAGAGGGGACAGGGTACTTAGCCAAAAACATTCAGTACTTC. The encoded protein is CASSQEGTGYLAKNIQYF.

V is TRBV20-1 and J is TRBJ2-3, with 13 bases aligning to TRBD2. Germline V gene data show CDR1 as DFQATT and CDR2 as SNEGSKA (reference sequence). J gave up 5 bases and V 1 base, and 9 bases lay outside the gene matches. The CDR3 runs to 17 residues. This CDR3 is CSARGPTSGGRRDTQYF. CDR3 DNA sequence: TGCAGTGCTAGAGGTCCGACTAGCGGGGGGCGTAGAGATACGCAGTATTTT.

This clonotype has only a few counts. The genes are TRBV4-2 and TRBJ2-1, with D maybe TRBD2 (6 bases). The CDR3 runs to 14 residues. The V gene's germline CDR1 is LGHNA and CDR2 YNFKEQ. V lost 4 bases and J lost 1, with 8 bases in between. DNA of the CDR3: TGTGCCAGCAGCCGAGCGGGTTCCTACAATGAGCAGTTCTTC. Its protein is CASSRAGSYNEQFF.

V is TRBV20-1 and J is TRBJ1-2; 8 nucleotides line up with TRBD1. This CDR3 spans 13 amino acids. The germline V gene has CDR1 DFQATT and CDR2 SNEGSKA (reference sequence). Trimming took 6 bases from V and 8 from J; bases not matched to a gene: 11. Written as DNA, the CDR3 is TGCAGTGCCGCAGGACAGGGAATTGTGGGCTACACCTTC. It translates to CSAAGQGIVGYTF.

This clonotype has a handful of counts. The V gene is TRBV30, the J gene TRBJ2-4, with 7 bases aligning to TRBD2. The CDR3 extends over 14 amino acids. Germline V CDR1 and CDR2: GTSNPN, SVGIG (reference sequence). Unmatched junction bases numbered 6, after V lost 4 bases and J lost 3 bases. CDR3 amino acids: CAWTLAEIKNIQYF. The CDR3 DNA reads TGTGCCTGGACTCTAGCGGAGATCAAAAACATTCAGTACTTC.

This clonotype was detected only a few times. The rearrangement joins TRBV7-3 to TRBJ2-3; D may match TRBD1 or TRBD2 (5 bases each). The CDR3 spans 14 residues. Trimming removed 7 bases from V and 2 bases from J, with 13 bases in between. Germline V gene data show CDR1 as SGHTA and CDR2 as FQGTGA. CDR3 nucleotide sequence: TGTGCCAGCAAAAGGGACCGTTACACAGATACGCAGTATTTT. Amino acid sequence: CASKRDRYTDTQYF.

The sample holds many counts of this clonotype. V and J are TRBV7-2 and TRBJ1-2; D not certain. Germline values: CDR1 SGHTA, CDR2 FQGNSA. V was shortened by 5 bases and J by 3 bases, with 13 bases between the two germline ends. This CDR3 spans 14 amino acids. CDR3 nucleotides: TGTGCCAGCAGCCCTGGTCCCGGAGACTATGGCTACACCTTC. This translates into CASSPGPGDYGYTF. Using reference TRBV7-2 and TRBJ1-2 for the parts outside the CDR3, the full variable domain is GAGVSQSPSNKVTEKGKDVELRCDPISGHTALYWYRQSLGQGLEFLIYFQGNSAPDKSGLPSDRFSAERTGGSVSTLTIQRTQQEDSAVYLCASSPGPGDYGYTFGSGTRLTVV.

V is TRBV7-8 and J is TRBJ1-4, with a possible D match to TRBD1 (6 bases). The CDR3 loop spans 14 amino acids. V lost 3 bases and J lost 7, with 12 bases in between. Germline CDR1 is SGHVS and CDR2 is FQNEAQ. CDR3 sequence (DNA): TGTGCCAGCAGCTTCGGGATGGGGGCTGAAAAACTGTTTTTT. Translated: CASSFGMGAEKLFF.

V usage is TRBV2 and J usage is TRBJ1-1, with a weak D call TRBD1 (6 bases). CDR3 length equals 13 residues. CDR1 and CDR2 from the germline V gene are SNHLY and FYNNEI. V was clipped by 4 bases and J by 0 bases, with 6 bases between them. The CDR3, as DNA: TGTGCCAGCAGTGGGGGGCTGAACACTGAAGCTTTCTTT. Its translation is CASSGGLNTEAFF.

In its sample, this clonotype was seen many times. The genes are TRBV4-2 and TRBJ1-5; D is uncertain. CDR3 length: 14 residues. Germline assignment: CDR1 LGHNA and CDR2 YNFKEQ. Trimming took 0 bases from V and 7 from J, leaving 10 bases between them. CDR3 nucleotides: TGTGCCAGCAGCCAAGAGGAGGGAGCCCAGCCCCAGCATTTT. Its translation: CASSQEEGAQPQHF.

This clonotype has only a few counts. CDR3 coding DNA: TGTGCCAGCAGCTTAGTACCCCCTCCCCGACAGGGGGCAAACGCTGAAGCTTTCTTT. Protein sequence: CASSLVPPPRQGANAEAFF. The J gene is TRBJ1-1, the V gene TRBV11-2; 10 positions match TRBD1. V shed 1 base and J 6 bases; nucleotides not matched to a gene: 17. Germline V gene lookup returns CDR1 SGHAT and CDR2 FQNNGV. The CDR3 contains 19 residues.

This clonotype showed up just a few times. The chain couples TRBV7-9 to TRBJ1-3; D not certain. Germline V gives CDR1 SEHNR, CDR2 FQNEAQ (reference sequence). Trimming removed 6 bases from V and 0 bases from J, with 9 bases in between. There are 14 residues in the CDR3. The CDR3 nucleotides are TGTGCCAGCAGATACGGGAGCTCTGGAAACACCATATATTTT. It translates to CASRYGSSGNTIYF.

This clonotype was counted between two and nine times. V and J are TRBV12-3 or TRBV12-4 and TRBJ1-1; maybe TRBD1 (5 bases). This CDR3 region has 14 residues. With 5 bases removed from V and 6 bases from J, the gap between germline ends came to 16 bases. The CDR3 DNA reads as TGTGCCAGCAGTGAGGGGCCCCCTGGGGCTGAAGCTTTCTTT. Translated: CASSEGPPGAEAFF.

This clonotype was counted only a few times. V and J are TRBV20-1 and TRBJ1-1, with D possibly matching TRBD1 (5 bases). Deletions cut 8 bases from V and 3 bases from J, with 19 bases between. CDR3 length: 14 residues. Germline-derived CDR1 and CDR2 are DFQATT and SNEGSKA (reference sequence). The chain's CDR3 is CSTGPPGWDTEAFF. Here the CDR3 DNA reads TGCAGTACGGGGCCCCCAGGGTGGGACACTGAAGCTTTCTTT.

This clonotype showed up just a few times. A junction end diverges from the germline sequence, so it may reflect a read error. The chain recombines TRBV2 with TRBJ1-2; perhaps TRBD1 as D (6 bases). The CDR3 consists of 13 residues. Per the germline V gene, CDR1 is SNHLY and CDR2 is FYNNEI. CDR3: CASRLSVVGGCTF. CDR3 in DNA: TGTGCCAGCAGGTTATCAGTGGTCGGGGGCTGCACCTTC.

The chain combines TRBV12-3 or TRBV12-4 with TRBJ2-7; the D gene is possibly TRBD1 (5 bases). V was clipped by 3 bases and J by 3 bases, with 9 bases between them. The CDR3 length is 13 residues. CDR3 protein: CASSLRQNYEQYF. Written as DNA, the CDR3 is TGTGCCAGCAGTTTGCGACAGAACTACGAGCAGTACTTC.

The chain links TRBV6-6 to TRBJ2-2; perhaps TRBD2 as D (6 bases). CDR1 and CDR2 from the germline V gene are MNHNY and SVGAGI (reference sequence). Trimming left V 7 bases short and J 1 base short, with 10 bases between. This CDR3 spans 14 amino acids. The CDR3 region is CASKVAVNTGELFF. The CDR3 DNA reads as TGTGCCAGCAAGGTAGCGGTGAACACCGGGGAGCTGTTTTTT.

This clonotype appeared a few times. The J gene is TRBJ2-2, the V gene TRBV12-3 or TRBV12-4; 10 nucleotides match TRBD1. The CDR3 length is 15 residues. Trimming took 6 bases from V and 6 from J; bases not matched to a gene: 7. CDR3 DNA sequence: TGTGCCAGCAGGCCGACAGGGGGCCGCTCCGGGGAGCTGTTTTTT. Amino acids: CASRPTGGRSGELFF.

The chain uses TRBV4-1 and TRBJ2-3; no clear D gene. Germline loops: CDR1 MGHRA, CDR2 YSYEKL. The CDR3 is 13 residues long. Deletions cut 0 bases from V and 11 bases from J, with 12 bases between. CDR3 sequence reads: CASSQDSRERQYF. CDR3 sequence (DNA): TGCGCCAGCAGCCAAGATTCGAGAGAGAGGCAGTATTTT.

The chain recombines TRBV11-2 with TRBJ2-1; D unresolved. The CDR3 sequence is 14 residues long. V shed 1 base and J shed 4 bases, with 8 bases lying between them. The germline V gene has CDR1 SGHAT and CDR2 FQNNGV. CDR3 DNA sequence: TGTGCCAGCAGCTTAGCTCTAGAATACAATGAGCAGTTCTTC. Translating it yields CASSLALEYNEQFF.

J is TRBJ2-5 and V is TRBV5-1, with D unresolved. V shed 1 base and J shed 1 base, with 11 bases lying between them. Germline lookup yields CDR1 SGHRS and CDR2 YFSETQ. The CDR3 extends over 15 amino acids. CDR3 nucleotides: TGCGCCAGCAGCTTGAACCTTGGGCCCCAAGAGACCCAGTACTTC. Amino acid sequence: CASSLNLGPQETQYF.

This clonotype was recorded a few times. V gene TRBV12-3 or TRBV12-4 combines with J gene TRBJ1-5; D remains unclear. This CDR3 has 14 amino acids. V lost 5 bases and J lost 6, with 14 bases in between. CDR3 in DNA: TGTGCCAGCAGTGGGCCGGTCGAGGGTCAGCCCCAGCATTTT. It codes for CASSGPVEGQPQHF.

The chain couples TRBV25-1 to TRBJ2-7; no clear D. The germline gives CDR1 MGHDK, CDR2 SYGVNS. V was cut by 6 bases and J by 3 bases, with 12 bases left in between. CDR3 size: 13 residues. In nucleotides, the CDR3 is TGTGCCAGCAGCGGCCGGAAGGGCTACGAGCAGTACTTC. Amino acids: CASSGRKGYEQYF.

This clonotype has just a few counts. The chain joins TRBV12-3 or TRBV12-4 to TRBJ2-2, with a possible D match to TRBD2 (6 bases). Trimming shortened V by 5 bases and J by 4 bases, and 14 bases separated the two germline ends. The CDR3 is made up of 15 amino acids. The CDR3 spells CASSGPGGTTGELFF. In DNA form, the CDR3 reads TGTGCCAGCAGTGGACCCGGGGGAACCACCGGGGAGCTGTTTTTT.

This clonotype was observed a handful of times. This chain connects TRBV12-3 or TRBV12-4 to TRBJ1-1; no reliable D call. The CDR3 totals 13 residues. V shed 5 bases and J shed 5 bases, with 12 bases lying between them. DNA for the CDR3: TGTGCCAGCAGTCCCTTCATGAGGACTGAAGCTTTCTTT. Its translation: CASSPFMRTEAFF.